This T cell receptor beta chain was obtained from a study of T cells in Graves' hyperthyroidism and ophthalmopathy (dated by TCRdb to the late 2010s). Describing the broader study: TCR V-J signatures able to tell the groups apart were searched for in a discovery cohort of 100 or so patients, of whom roughly 42 had Graves' ophthalmopathy and roughly 58 had stable Graves' hyperthyroidism. Prospective prediction of ophthalmopathy was tested in an independent validation cohort consisting of roughly 19 hyperthyroidism patients and approximately 16 patients who later progressed to ophthalmopathy. The paper reports TCR Vbeta CDR3 sequencing of approximately 140 peripheral blood samples: around 45 ophthalmopathy, under 80 hyperthyroidism and approximately 17 progressor patients. For training and testing, the 100 or so patients in the discovery cohort were randomly divided in a 7:3 ratio. After sampling, hyperthyroidism patients received methimazole starting at 30 mg daily, and ophthalmopathy patients received high-dose intravenous methylprednisolone. In addition, the study compared T-cell repertoires in thyroid tissue and in blood from about six Graves' hyperthyroidism patients. Beyond this particular receptor, the publication reports: In validation, the model predicted progression to ophthalmopathy a median of around six months before onset, with 70% to 71% sensitivity and just under 75% specificity. Sample size was not statistically predetermined, and blinding of investigators to group allocation was not performed. Blood samples also contained most of the expanded thyroid clonotypes (frequency above 0.001), which suggests that blood repertoires may reflect thyroid immune responses. Ophthalmopathy was separated from stable hyperthyroidism by a 13 V-J signature model, with about 86% sensitivity and roughly 81% specificity obtained in cross-validation and 80%/75% obtained in testing.

V was cut back by 2 bases and J by 8 bases, leaving a gap of 16 bases between them. Reading from cysteine to phenylalanine, the CDR3 counts 15 amino acids. This entry keeps only the CDR3 DNA: 45 bases, framed from base 1. The germline V gene yields SGHVS for CDR1 and FQNEAQ for CDR2. Amplification of TCR beta CDR3 regions was carried out from RNA transcripts. The first round of RT-PCR for the TCR CDR3 was performed with the HTBI primer set and the Qiagen OneStep RT-PCR kit. Libraries were constructed in a second round of multiplex PCR, after which size selection and purification were performed. Libraries were sequenced paired-end with 100 bp reads on an Illumina HiSeq2000. On the study's bioinformatics: Raw data were processed with SOAPnuke, discarding reads with adapters, uncalled bases, mean Phred below 15, or no exact constant-primer or identifier match. COPE v1.2.5 was used to merge high-quality paired reads, and clonotypes were defined as unique nucleotide sequences. Clonotypes were aligned to IMGT TRBV, TRBD and TRBJ reference segments using MiTCR v1.1. The analysis included only V-J combinations with a frequency above 0.0001, which together covered approximately 99% of the repertoires. A TCS score was defined as the ratio of F50 (clonal expansion) to E x V (chaos), with BLOSUM62-based TCRdist applied between CDR3 peptides within each V-J. Welch's t-statistics and random forest reduced 514 V-J features to roughly 13, which were used in a naive Bayes classifier (R e1071). In TCRdb, the public reads were trimmed at Q25 with fastp and aligned with MiXCR, with productive beta chains retained. Every entry covers one CDR3 protein and lists the most common genes and DNA from its rows. In this record, the V and J calls reflect TCRdb's handling and not the investigators' own analysis. The sample contains under 700,000 distinct CDR3 sequences, about half of them found a single time. Roughly 8.2% of the sample comes from the top ten.

This clonotype was counted once. Its antigen is still unknown. The sample holds no much larger clone one base away, and base qualities are not on file. A lone read is weak support. A patient counted as having stable Graves' hyperthyroidism if no progression to ophthalmopathy occurred over 18 months of follow-up. Hyperthyroidism patients were aged 18 to 65 years and newly diagnosed, with disease duration of less than 2 months. Exclusion was applied to patients with uncontrolled infections, other autoimmune diseases, pregnancy or lactation. Diagnoses were based on clinical symptoms, serum thyroxine and TRAb, thyroid ultrasound and orbital computed tomography. Total RNA was extracted with Trizol reagent, and quality was checked on an Agilent 2100 Bioanalyzer.

The specimen sequenced was peripheral blood or thyroid tissue (not recorded which). This chain joins TRBV7-8 to TRBJ2-1, and perhaps TRBD2 as D gene, on 6 matching bases. The sequence derives from a woman aged 18-29 years with Graves' hyperthyroidism. Donor details come from another sample of the same person, matched by shared clones. The sequenced DNA: TGTGCCAGCAGCTTACCGCTAGCGAGGGGAGATGAGCAGTTCTTC. This sequence encodes CASSLPLARGDEQFF.